This is a list of T cell receptor beta chains from one sample in a study of T cell responses to AZD1222 COVID-19 vaccine. Assay: immunoSEQ multiplex PCR; the TCRdb copy retains only in-frame clones and omits some. Of 75,000 to 95,000 clones in the sample, roughly 90% were seen once. This sample comprised peripheral blood, obtained on day 0 of AZD1222 vaccination. The source is an adult in good health. CDR3s include the opening cysteine and the closing phenylalanine or tryptophan. A D gene is named only where the DNA matches it firmly. Clone sizes are given selectively: once, few, many, or a class where the clone is expanded.

j_gene: TRBJ1-3; v_gene: TRBV7-9; d_gene: NA; abundance: NA; CDR3aa: CASSWMGGGGTGNTIYF; CDR3nt: TGTGCCAGCAGCTGGATGGGCGGCGGGGGTACAGGAAACACCATATATTTT
j_gene: TRBJ2-7; v_gene: TRBV10-3; d_gene: NA; abundance: NA; CDR3aa: CAISESGRGGEQYF; CDR3nt: TGTGCCATCAGTGAGTCGGGCAGGGGCGGCGAGCAGTACTTC
j_gene: TRBJ2-3; v_gene: TRBV19; d_gene: NA; abundance: once; CDR3aa: CASNVWGKTDTQYF; CDR3nt: TGTGCCAGTAATGTTTGGGGGAAGACAGATACGCAGTATTTT
j_gene: TRBJ2-5; v_gene: TRBV28; d_gene: NA; abundance: NA; CDR3aa: CASSLGGIQETQYF; CDR3nt: TGTGCCAGCAGTTTAGGCGGTATCCAAGAGACCCAGTACTTC
j_gene: TRBJ2-2; v_gene: TRBV3-1/TRBV3-2; d_gene: TRBD1; abundance: NA; CDR3aa: CASNLNRGNTGELFF; CDR3nt: TGTGCCAGCAACCTAAACAGGGGAAACACCGGGGAGCTGTTTTTT
j_gene: TRBJ1-1; v_gene: TRBV5-5; d_gene: NA; abundance: NA; CDR3aa: CASSKENTEAFF; CDR3nt: TGTGCCAGCAGCAAGGAGAACACTGAAGCTTTCTTT
j_gene: TRBJ2-5; v_gene: TRBV6-6; d_gene: TRBD1; abundance: NA; CDR3aa: CASRTGEEVAQYF; CDR3nt: TGTGCCAGCAGAACAGGGGAAGAGGTGGCCCAGTACTTC
j_gene: TRBJ1-2; v_gene: TRBV5-1; d_gene: NA; abundance: NA; CDR3aa: CASSPDGNYGYTF; CDR3nt: TGCGCCAGCAGCCCGGACGGGAACTATGGCTACACCTTC
j_gene: TRBJ1-2; v_gene: TRBV3-1/TRBV3-2; d_gene: TRBD1; abundance: few; CDR3aa: CASSQGQGYGYTF; CDR3nt: TGTGCCAGCAGCCAAGGACAGGGCTATGGCTACACCTTC
j_gene: TRBJ1-1; v_gene: TRBV6-1; d_gene: TRBD1; abundance: few; CDR3aa: CASSDEGQGDTEAFF; CDR3nt: TGTGCCAGCAGTGATGAGGGGCAGGGGGACACTGAAGCTTTCTTT
j_gene: TRBJ1-2; v_gene: TRBV10-3; d_gene: NA; abundance: NA; CDR3aa: CAISAVREKLYGYTF; CDR3nt: TGTGCCATCAGTGCGGTCAGGGAGAAACTCTATGGCTACACCTTC
j_gene: TRBJ2-1; v_gene: TRBV12-3/TRBV12-4; d_gene: TRBD2; abundance: NA; CDR3aa: CASSLAEADEQFF; CDR3nt: TGTGCCAGCAGTCTAGCGGAGGCGGATGAGCAGTTCTTC
j_gene: TRBJ1-5; v_gene: TRBV7-2; d_gene: NA; abundance: NA; CDR3aa: CASSTATGNQPQHF; CDR3nt: TGTGCCAGCAGCACAGCCACGGGGAATCAGCCCCAGCATTTT
j_gene: TRBJ2-7; v_gene: TRBV19; d_gene: TRBD1; abundance: NA; CDR3aa: CASKQGAHSYEQYF; CDR3nt: TGTGCCAGTAAACAGGGGGCCCATTCCTACGAGCAGTACTTC
j_gene: TRBJ2-1; v_gene: TRBV6-5; d_gene: NA; abundance: NA; CDR3aa: CASTSTLSSYNEQFF; CDR3nt: TGTGCCAGTACTTCGACCCTGAGCTCCTACAATGAGCAGTTCTTC
j_gene: TRBJ1-2; v_gene: TRBV3-1/TRBV3-2; d_gene: NA; abundance: NA; CDR3aa: CASSQDLRGYTF; CDR3nt: TGTGCCAGCAGCCAAGATCTGCGTGGCTACACCTTC
j_gene: TRBJ1-4; v_gene: TRBV19; d_gene: NA; abundance: NA; CDR3aa: CASSIGQNNEKLFF; CDR3nt: TGTGCCAGTAGTATAGGTCAGAATAATGAAAAACTGTTTTTT
j_gene: TRBJ2-1; v_gene: TRBV28; d_gene: TRBD2; abundance: NA; CDR3aa: CASSQTTSNSFNEQFF; CDR3nt: TGTGCCAGCAGCCAAACGACTAGCAATAGCTTCAATGAGCAGTTCTTC
j_gene: TRBJ2-5; v_gene: TRBV5-1; d_gene: NA; abundance: NA; CDR3aa: CASSLGSGSRETQYF; CDR3nt: TGCGCCAGCAGCTTGGGTAGTGGGAGTAGGGAGACCCAGTACTTC
j_gene: TRBJ1-1; v_gene: TRBV11-3; d_gene: NA; abundance: once; CDR3aa: CASSLNDVTEAFF; CDR3nt: TGTGCCAGCAGCTTAAACGATGTCACTGAAGCTTTCTTT
j_gene: TRBJ1-4; v_gene: TRBV18; d_gene: NA; abundance: NA; CDR3aa: CASWGTNEKLFF; CDR3nt: TGTGCCAGCTGGGGCACTAATGAAAAACTGTTTTTT
j_gene: TRBJ2-2; v_gene: TRBV7-7; d_gene: TRBD2; abundance: NA; CDR3aa: CASSQGGGGTGELFF; CDR3nt: TGTGCCAGCAGCCAGGGAGGCGGGGGCACCGGGGAGCTGTTTTTT
j_gene: TRBJ1-1; v_gene: TRBV6-6; d_gene: TRBD1; abundance: NA; CDR3aa: CASSNSGGDRTEAFF; CDR3nt: TGTGCCAGCAGCAACTCAGGGGGGGATCGGACTGAAGCTTTCTTT
j_gene: TRBJ2-2; v_gene: TRBV5-4; d_gene: NA; abundance: NA; CDR3aa: CASSFGGRGRDTGELFF; CDR3nt: TGTGCCAGCAGTTTTGGCGGAAGGGGACGGGACACCGGGGAGCTGTTTTTT
j_gene: TRBJ2-7; v_gene: TRBV7-2; d_gene: NA; abundance: NA; CDR3aa: CASSLPGAYEQYF; CDR3nt: TGTGCCAGCAGCTTACCGGGAGCCTACGAGCAGTACTTC
j_gene: TRBJ1-2; v_gene: TRBV7-8; d_gene: NA; abundance: NA; CDR3aa: CASSLFPDYGYTF; CDR3nt: TGTGCCAGCAGCTTATTCCCGGACTATGGCTACACCTTC
j_gene: TRBJ1-4; v_gene: TRBV18; d_gene: NA; abundance: NA; CDR3aa: CASSHSGPGEKLFF; CDR3nt: TGTGCCAGCTCCCATTCAGGACCCGGAGAAAAACTGTTTTTT
j_gene: TRBJ2-7; v_gene: TRBV5-4; d_gene: NA; abundance: NA; CDR3aa: CASSLVGRYEQYF; CDR3nt: TGTGCCAGCAGCTTGGTGGGTAGGTACGAGCAGTACTTC
j_gene: TRBJ1-5; v_gene: TRBV18; d_gene: NA; abundance: once; CDR3aa: CASSAYSDQPQHF; CDR3nt: TGTGCCAGCTCAGCTTACAGCGATCAGCCCCAGCATTTT
j_gene: TRBJ2-7; v_gene: TRBV5-6; d_gene: NA; abundance: NA; CDR3aa: CASSLGGWEQYF; CDR3nt: TGTGCCAGCAGCTTGGGGGGATGGGAGCAGTACTTC
j_gene: TRBJ2-7; v_gene: TRBV2; d_gene: NA; abundance: NA; CDR3aa: CASSVGQGSYEQYF; CDR3nt: TGTGCCAGCAGTGTTGGCCAGGGCTCCTACGAGCAGTACTTC
j_gene: TRBJ2-7; v_gene: TRBV19; d_gene: NA; abundance: few; CDR3aa: CASSIQTSSHEQYF; CDR3nt: TGTGCCAGTAGTATCCAGACTAGTTCCCACGAGCAGTACTTC
j_gene: TRBJ2-1; v_gene: TRBV24-1; d_gene: TRBD1; abundance: NA; CDR3aa: CATSDRGQGNNEQFF; CDR3nt: TGTGCCACCAGTGATAGGGGACAGGGGAACAATGAGCAGTTCTTC
j_gene: TRBJ2-1; v_gene: TRBV5-1; d_gene: TRBD2; abundance: NA; CDR3aa: CASSLGASGANEQFF; CDR3nt: TGCGCCAGCAGCTTGGGGGCTAGCGGGGCCAATGAGCAGTTCTTC
j_gene: TRBJ2-1; v_gene: TRBV6-6; d_gene: TRBD2; abundance: NA; CDR3aa: CASNRGLAGGNEQFF; CDR3nt: TGTGCCAGCAACCGAGGACTAGCGGGGGGTAATGAGCAGTTCTTC
j_gene: TRBJ2-7; v_gene: TRBV7-3; d_gene: NA; abundance: NA; CDR3aa: CASSTQKSRPYEQYF; CDR3nt: TGTGCCAGCAGCACACAAAAGTCGCGTCCCTACGAGCAGTACTTC
j_gene: TRBJ1-2; v_gene: TRBV7-2; d_gene: TRBD1; abundance: NA; CDR3aa: CASSPTGAGGYTF; CDR3nt: TGTGCCAGCAGCCCCACAGGGGCTGGAGGCTACACCTTC
j_gene: TRBJ1-3; v_gene: TRBV9; d_gene: NA; abundance: NA; CDR3aa: CASSVDLGDTIYF; CDR3nt: TGTGCCAGCAGCGTAGATCTGGGGGACACCATATATTTT
j_gene: TRBJ1-3; v_gene: TRBV30; d_gene: NA; abundance: NA; CDR3aa: CAFIQGPGNTIYF; CDR3nt: TGTGCCTTCATTCAGGGGCCCGGAAACACCATATATTTT
j_gene: TRBJ1-4; v_gene: TRBV11-3; d_gene: NA; abundance: NA; CDR3aa: CASRSAGEKLFF; CDR3nt: TGTGCCAGCAGGTCAGCCGGTGAAAAACTGTTTTTT
j_gene: TRBJ2-7; v_gene: TRBV19; d_gene: NA; abundance: NA; CDR3aa: CASSRGSAGNEQYF; CDR3nt: TGTGCCAGTAGTCGGGGATCGGCAGGGAACGAGCAGTACTTC
j_gene: TRBJ2-5; v_gene: TRBV28; d_gene: TRBD1; abundance: once; CDR3aa: CASSPGQGQETQYF; CDR3nt: TGTGCCAGCAGTCCCGGACAGGGCCAAGAGACCCAGTACTTC
j_gene: TRBJ2-7; v_gene: TRBV20-1; d_gene: TRBD1; abundance: NA; CDR3aa: CSARGPYEQYF; CDR3nt: TGCAGTGCGAGGGGGCCCTACGAGCAGTACTTC
j_gene: TRBJ2-5; v_gene: TRBV19; d_gene: TRBD2; abundance: NA; CDR3aa: CASSELADQETQYF; CDR3nt: TGTGCCAGTTCTGAACTAGCGGACCAAGAGACCCAGTACTTC
j_gene: TRBJ2-5; v_gene: TRBV7-2; d_gene: NA; abundance: NA; CDR3aa: CASTTSRGQETQYF; CDR3nt: TGTGCCAGCACAACTTCGCGCGGACAAGAGACCCAGTACTTC
j_gene: TRBJ2-1; v_gene: TRBV6-5; d_gene: TRBD2; abundance: NA; CDR3aa: CASRLTSGGVNEQFF; CDR3nt: TGTGCCAGCAGGTTGACTAGCGGGGGAGTCAATGAGCAGTTCTTC